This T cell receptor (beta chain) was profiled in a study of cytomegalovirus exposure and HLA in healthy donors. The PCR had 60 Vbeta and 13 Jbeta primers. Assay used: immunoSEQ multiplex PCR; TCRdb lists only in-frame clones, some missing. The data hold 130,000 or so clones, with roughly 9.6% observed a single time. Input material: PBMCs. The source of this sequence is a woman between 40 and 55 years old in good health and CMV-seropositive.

This CDR3 is CASSDPSGGRIGELFF. The DNA for the CDR3 is TGTGCCAGCAGTGACCCGAGCGGGGGCAGGATCGGGGAGCTGTTTTTT. The J gene is TRBJ2-2, the V gene TRBV2, with 8 positions matching TRBD2. This CDR3 spans 16 amino acids. With V trimmed by 3 bases and J by 7 bases, 10 bases remained unmatched. In germline, CDR1 is SNHLY, CDR2 FYNNEI.